This T cell receptor (beta chain) appears in the sequencing data of a study of T cells expressing NK-cell markers. Turning to the study itself: All TCR beta repertoires analysed originated from sorted CD3+CD56+NKG2C+, CD3+CD56+NKG2C- and CD3+CD56-NKG2C+ T cells. HCMV serostatus: seven of eight sequenced donors positive, one negative.

TCR beta cDNA was made by 5'RACE template switching with UMIs. From its re-call of the 5' RACE reads, TCRdb lists each CDR3 protein once, without DNA. Found here are approximately 550,000 distinct CDR3 sequences; the top ten clones hold around 4%. CDR3 length: 15 amino acids. Germline CDR1 reads DFQATT; CDR2 reads SNEGSKA (reference sequence). This TCR derives from a man younger than 35 in good health. Specimen: blood T cells: a sorted CD56 or NKG2C T cell subset, CD4+ or CD8+ T cells, or bulk PBMC T cells (not recorded which). The chain uses TRBV20-1 and TRBJ1-2. The CDR3: CSARRDYGFNYGYTF.